Below are 27 T cell receptor beta chains sequenced from a single sample in a study of CD8 T cells in ankylosing spondylitis. From the 5' RACE reads, TCRdb called clonotypes with MiXCR, one entry per CDR3 protein. The sample lists 50,000 or so distinct CDR3 sequences; less than 8.5% were seen once. The sequenced material came from blood, either unsorted or a sorted T cell fraction (not recorded which). The receptors were gathered from a female donor with ankylosing spondylitis or in good health (not recorded which).

This clonotype was detected ten times or more. The chain is built from TRBV20-1 and TRBJ1-1, with a tentative D call TRBD1 (6 bases). CDR3 length: 16 residues. The V gene's germline CDR1 is DFQATT and CDR2 SNEGSKA (reference sequence). V lost 3 bases and J lost 0, with 17 bases in between. In DNA form, the CDR3 reads TGCAGTGCTAGTAAGGGGGGAAGAGCGATGAACACTGAAGCTTTCTTT. Amino acids: CSASKGGRAMNTEAFF.

This clonotype was seen at least ten times. The chain joins TRBV20-1 to TRBJ2-7, with D tentatively TRBD1 (7 bases). Germline V gives CDR1 DFQATT, CDR2 SNEGSKA (reference sequence). This CDR3 is built from 14 residues. V dropped 4 bases and J dropped 2 bases, with 15 bases sitting between them. The CDR3 DNA sequence: TGCAGTGCTATTAGGACAGGCGGGACCTACGAGCAGTACGTC. Its translation is CSAIRTGGTYEQYV.

The table lists this clonotype with many counts. The rearrangement joins TRBV14 to TRBJ1-1; D is ambiguous. V was cut by 1 base and J by 1 base, with 4 bases left in between. CDR1 SGHDN and CDR2 FVKESK come from the germline V gene. This CDR3 spans 13 amino acids. CDR3 protein: CASSQGTNTEAFF. The CDR3 nucleotides read TGTGCCAGCAGCCAAGGGACGAACACTGAAGCTTTCTTT. The entire variable domain, with the rest obtained from reference TRBV14 and TRBJ1-1, is as follows: EAGVTQFPSHSVIEKGQTVTLRCDPISGHDNLYWYRRVMGKEIKFLLHFVKESKQDESGMPNNRFLAERTGGTYSTLKVQPAELEDSGVYFCASSQGTNTEAFFGQGTRLTVV.

This sequence joins TRBV20-1 and TRBJ2-1, with a weak D call TRBD2 (6 bases). Trimming pared 4 bases from V and 7 bases from J, leaving 17 bases between. This CDR3 comprises 14 residues. In germline, CDR1 is DFQATT, CDR2 SNEGSKA (reference sequence). The CDR3 here is CSAIGRALANEQFF. The CDR3 coding sequence is TGCAGTGCTATTGGACGGGCCCTAGCGAATGAGCAGTTCTTC.

This clonotype was recorded many times. This rearrangement joins TRBV6-1 to TRBJ1-1; TRBD1 is a possible D gene (5 bases). From germline, CDR1 is MNHNS and CDR2 SASEGT. V lost 7 bases and J lost 4, with 13 bases in between. This CDR3 is built from 13 residues. The CDR3 coding sequence is TGTGCCAGCACGGGACGCGGTGGCACTGAAGCTTTCTTT. Protein: CASTGRGGTEAFF.

At least ten counts were recorded for this clonotype. The chain recombines TRBV12-3 or TRBV12-4 with TRBJ2-4; a weak D match, TRBD1 (6 bases). The CDR3 totals 15 residues. The germline V and J ends were trimmed by 6 bases and 1 base, with 13 bases remaining between them. CDR3 loop: CASSRDNLAKNIQYF. CDR3 DNA sequence: TGTGCCAGCAGCCGGGACAATCTGGCCAAAAACATTCAGTACTTC.

This clonotype was detected ten times or more. The chain is built from TRBV6-1 and TRBJ2-1; 7 bases fit TRBD2. After removal of 8 bases from V and 0 bases from J, the junction contained 10 bases not matched to a gene. Germline lookup yields CDR1 MNHNS and CDR2 SASEGT. This CDR3 contains 16 residues. CDR3 residues: CASGAISGNSYNEQFF. As DNA, the CDR3 is TGTGCCAGCGGCGCGATCAGCGGGAACTCCTACAATGAGCAGTTCTTC.

This clonotype appeared many times. The chain links TRBV5-5 to TRBJ2-1; unclear D gene. The CDR3 totals 16 residues. CDR1 and CDR2 (germline): SGHKS, YYEKEE (reference sequence). The V end was cut by 4 bases, the J end by 4 bases, with 18 bases between. The CDR3 spells CASSTPYELTYNEQFF. CDR3 bases: TGTGCCAGCAGCACACCGTACGAGCTTACTTACAATGAGCAGTTCTTC. The variable domain in full, with the rest retrieved from reference TRBV5-5 and TRBJ2-1, is DAGVTQSPTHLIKTRGQQVTLRCSPISGHKSVSWYQQVLGQGPQFIFQYYEKEERGRGNFPDRFSARQFPNYSSELNVNALLLGDSALYLCASSTPYELTYNEQFFGPGTRLTVL.

This clonotype showed up many times. The V gene is TRBV20-1, the J gene TRBJ1-6; D gene uncertain. Germline V CDR1 and CDR2: DFQATT, SNEGSKA (reference sequence). This CDR3 has 13 amino acids. V lost 5 bases and J 4 bases, leaving 9 bases between the germline ends. The DNA of the CDR3 is TGCAGTGCTCGGACCCAGTATAATTCACCCCTCCACTTT. Its translation: CSARTQYNSPLHF.

This clonotype was picked up one time. The V call is TRBV11-2, the J call TRBJ1-2; perhaps TRBD1 as D (5 bases). The germline V gene has CDR1 SGHAT and CDR2 FQNNGV. Trimming removed 3 bases from V and 8 bases from J, with 25 bases in between. The CDR3 has 17 amino acids. The CDR3 sequence: CASSLGGMAYGIEGYTF. The CDR3 nucleotides are TGTGCCAGCAGCTTGGGGGGTATGGCCTACGGAATTGAAGGCTACACCTTC. Using reference TRBV11-2 and TRBJ1-2 for the parts outside the CDR3, the full variable domain is EAGVAQSPRYKIIEKRQSVAFWCNPISGHATLYWYQQILGQGPKLLIQFQNNGVVDDSQLPKDRFSAERLKGVDSTLKIQPAKLEDSAVYLCASSLGGMAYGIEGYTFGSGTRLTVV.

This clonotype was seen repeatedly, ten times or more. The rearrangement joins TRBV7-9 to TRBJ1-2; no clear D gene. Germline lookup yields CDR1 SEHNR and CDR2 FQNEAQ (reference sequence). Trimming took off 5 bases at V and 8 bases at J, with 15 bases between the two ends. The CDR3 runs to 13 residues. CDR3 DNA sequence: TGTGCCAGCAGCCCAAACCGGGCTCGCGGCTACACCTTC. Protein product: CASSPNRARGYTF. Full variable domain (remainder filled in from reference TRBV7-9 and TRBJ1-2): DTGVSQNPRHKITKRGQNVTFRCDPISEHNRLYWYRQTLGQGPEFLTYFQNEAQLEKSRLLSDRFSAERPKGSFSTLEIQRTEQGDSAMYLCASSPNRARGYTFGSGTRLTVV.

The table lists this clonotype with a few counts. V and J are TRBV11-2 and TRBJ1-1; D remains ambiguous. Per germline, CDR1 SGHAT and CDR2 FQNNGV. The CDR3 loop spans 13 amino acids. Trimming left V 0 bases short and J 4 bases short, with 6 bases between. CDR3 coding DNA: TGTGCCAGCAGCTTAGATAGTGGCACTGAAGCTTTCTTT. Residues: CASSLDSGTEAFF.

The chain recombines TRBV7-2 with TRBJ2-5; the D is unclear. With 6 bases removed from V and 2 bases from J, the gap between germline ends came to 10 bases. The CDR3 covers 13 residues. CDR1 and CDR2 from the germline V gene are SGHTA and FQGNSA. CDR3: CASRYFTQETQYF. CDR3 DNA sequence: TGTGCCAGCAGATACTTTACGCAAGAGACCCAGTACTTC.

V usage is TRBV5-1 and J usage is TRBJ2-2, with TRBD1 matching over 9 bases. J lost 0 bases, V lost 4 bases, and 1 base had no gene match. The CDR3 contains 15 residues. Germline values: CDR1 SGHRS, CDR2 YFSETQ. DNA of the CDR3: TGCGCCAGCAGCCGGGACAGGGCGAACACCGGGGAGCTGTTTTTT. As protein: CASSRDRANTGELFF.

There are a few counts of this clonotype. This sequence joins TRBV6-2 or TRBV6-3 and TRBJ2-3; perhaps TRBD2 as D (7 bases). The CDR3 has 13 amino acids. From germline, CDR1 is MNHEY and CDR2 SVGEGT. Trimming took 8 bases from V and 0 from J, leaving 9 bases between them. CDR3 in amino acids: CASGGASTDTQYF. The CDR3 DNA reads as TGTGCCAGCGGGGGGGCCAGCACAGATACGCAGTATTTT.

There are many counts of this clonotype. The chain uses TRBV12-3 or TRBV12-4 and TRBJ1-5; D is perhaps TRBD1 (6 bases). The CDR3 loop spans 14 amino acids. V gave up 5 bases and J gave up 5 bases, with 13 bases separating them. CDR3 nucleotides: TGTGCCAGCAGTCACGGGACACTAGATCAGCCCCAGCATTTT. This gives the protein CASSHGTLDQPQHF.

This clonotype was recorded many times. The chain employs TRBV5-1 and TRBJ1-5; possibly TRBD1 for D (5 bases). V shed 5 bases and J shed 6 bases, with 12 bases lying between them. This CDR3 spans 13 amino acids. Germline CDR1 is SGHRS and CDR2 is YFSETQ. CDR3 in amino acids: CASRQGERQPQHF. Written as DNA, the CDR3 is TGCGCCAGCAGGCAAGGGGAACGTCAGCCCCAGCATTTT.

This clonotype was found many times. The J gene is TRBJ1-5, the V gene TRBV5-1, with unresolved D. Germline CDR1 is SGHRS and CDR2 is YFSETQ. The V end lost 0 bases, the J end lost 1 base, and 8 bases lay between the germline ends. The CDR3 runs 15 residues. CDR3 loop: CASSLDGWSNQPQHF. In DNA form, the CDR3 reads TGCGCCAGCAGCTTGGACGGTTGGAGCAATCAGCCCCAGCATTTT.

The chain employs TRBV11-2 and TRBJ1-1; D is uncertain. Trimming removed 5 bases at V and 3 bases at J, with 22 bases between. Germline assignment: CDR1 SGHAT and CDR2 FQNNGV. The CDR3 spans 17 residues. The CDR3 is CASSRGSVFVGYTEAFF. CDR3 nucleotide sequence: TGTGCCAGCAGCCGCGGCTCCGTTTTTGTGGGGTACACTGAAGCTTTCTTT.

In its sample, this clonotype was seen many times. The gene calls are TRBV3-1 and TRBJ2-7; 10 bases agree with TRBD2. Trimming took 1 base from V and 3 from J; bases not matched to a gene: 9. The germline V gene encodes CDR1 LGHDT and CDR2 YNNKEL (reference sequence). This CDR3 contains 17 residues. CDR3 sequence reads: CASSQGISGGAYYEQYV. In DNA, the CDR3 is TGTGCCAGCAGCCAAGGGATCAGCGGGGGGGCATACTACGAGCAGTACGTC.

Ten or more counts support this clonotype. V usage is TRBV20-1 and J usage is TRBJ1-5; TRBD1 agrees at 7 bases. J gave up 0 bases and V 0 bases, and 20 bases lay outside the gene matches. The V gene's germline CDR1 is DFQATT and CDR2 SNEGSKA (reference sequence). The CDR3 sequence is 21 residues long. CDR3 sequence: CSARDSGVGGGQSYSNQPQHF. CDR3 nucleotides: TGCAGTGCTAGAGATTCCGGGGTAGGGGGCGGACAATCCTATAGCAATCAGCCCCAGCATTTT.

This clonotype showed up just a few times. At one end the junction does not follow the germline gene, possibly because of a read error. J is TRBJ2-4 and V is TRBV5-1; maybe TRBD1 (5 bases). This CDR3 is 13 amino acids long. Germline CDR1 reads SGHRS; CDR2 reads YFSETQ. CDR3 in DNA: TGCGCCACCAGCGTAGACAGCGAAAACATTCAGTACTTC. Residues: CATSVDSENIQYF.

This clonotype was detected ten times or more. The chain is built from TRBV11-2 and TRBJ1-1, with D possibly TRBD1 on 6 matching bases. The germline CDR1 and CDR2 sequences are SGHAT and FQNNGV. V gave up 1 base and J gave up 10 bases, with 16 bases separating them. The CDR3 extends over 14 amino acids. The CDR3 DNA reads TGTGCCAGCAGCTTAGCACAGGGATTTCGAGTAGCTTTCTTT. It specifies CASSLAQGFRVAFF.

This clonotype was counted many times. This chain connects TRBV29-1 to TRBJ1-3, with 7 bases that match TRBD1. CDR3 length: 15 residues. V was clipped by 1 base and J by 0 bases; unmatched bases: 3. CDR1 SQVTM and CDR2 ANQGSEA come from the germline V gene. CDR3 nucleotide sequence: TGCAGCGTTGAAGCGACAGGGCACTCTGGAAACACCATATATTTT. It yields the protein CSVEATGHSGNTIYF.

The chain recombines TRBV20-1 with TRBJ1-2; 7 bases agree with TRBD1. The trim removed 0 bases at V and 4 bases at J, leaving 5 bases unmatched. CDR3 length: 14 amino acids. From germline, CDR1 is DFQATT and CDR2 SNEGSKA (reference sequence). The CDR3 here is CSARERQGGYGYTF. In DNA, the CDR3 is TGCAGTGCTAGAGAGAGGCAGGGGGGCTATGGCTACACCTTC.

The table lists this clonotype with a few counts. The chain combines TRBV7-6 with TRBJ2-3, with no clear D. The V end lost 1 base, the J end lost 1 base, and 6 bases lay between the germline ends. The CDR3 consists of 14 residues. Germline loops: CDR1 SGHVS, CDR2 FNYEAQ. This CDR3 reads CASSLDKRTDTQYF. The CDR3 coding sequence is TGTGCCAGCAGCTTAGATAAGCGCACAGATACGCAGTATTTT.

This clonotype was observed at least ten times. The chain combines TRBV5-1 with TRBJ2-2; D unresolved. Germline-derived CDR1 and CDR2 are SGHRS and YFSETQ. Trimming cost V 0 bases and J 4 bases, with 7 bases left between them. The CDR3 contains 14 residues. CDR3 protein: CASSLVWATGELFF. The CDR3, as DNA: TGCGCCAGCAGCTTGGTCTGGGCCACCGGGGAGCTGTTTTTT.